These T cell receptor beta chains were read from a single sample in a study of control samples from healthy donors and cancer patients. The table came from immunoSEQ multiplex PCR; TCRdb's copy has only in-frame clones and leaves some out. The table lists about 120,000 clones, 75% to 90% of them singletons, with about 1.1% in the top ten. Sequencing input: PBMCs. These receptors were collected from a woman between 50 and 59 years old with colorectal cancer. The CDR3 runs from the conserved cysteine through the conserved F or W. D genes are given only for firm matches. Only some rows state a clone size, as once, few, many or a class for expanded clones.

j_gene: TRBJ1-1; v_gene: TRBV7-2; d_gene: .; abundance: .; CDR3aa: CASSLSLLAEAFF; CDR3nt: TGTGCCAGCAGCTTAAGTCTGCTTGCTGAAGCTTTCTTT
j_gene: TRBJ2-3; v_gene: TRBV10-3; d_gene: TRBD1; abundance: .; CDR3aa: CAISAAEGTGGTDTQYF; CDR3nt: TGTGCCATCAGTGCGGCAGAGGGGACAGGGGGCACAGATACGCAGTATTTT
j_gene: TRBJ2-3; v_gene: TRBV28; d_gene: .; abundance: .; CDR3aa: CASSQSGRGKADTQYF; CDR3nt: TGTGCCAGCAGTCAAAGCGGCAGAGGAAAGGCAGATACGCAGTATTTT
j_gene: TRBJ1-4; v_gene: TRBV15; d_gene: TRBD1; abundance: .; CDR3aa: CATSRDSGGGEKLFF; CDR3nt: TGTGCCACCAGCAGAGATTCAGGGGGCGGTGAAAAACTGTTTTTT
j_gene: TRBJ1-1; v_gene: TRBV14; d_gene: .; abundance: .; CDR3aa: CASSQSRGENTEAFF; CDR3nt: TGTGCCAGCAGCCAATCGCGGGGAGAAAACACTGAAGCTTTCTTT
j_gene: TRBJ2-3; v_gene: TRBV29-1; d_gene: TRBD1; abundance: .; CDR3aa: CSVGQVVADTQYF; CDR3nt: TGCAGCGTGGGACAGGTGGTTGCAGATACGCAGTATTTT
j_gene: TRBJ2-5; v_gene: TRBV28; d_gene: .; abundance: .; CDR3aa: CASSSTALLGTQYF; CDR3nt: TGTGCCAGCAGTTCTACCGCCCTATTAGGGACCCAGTACTTC
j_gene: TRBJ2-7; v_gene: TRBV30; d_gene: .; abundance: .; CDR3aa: CAWSVGLGSSYEQYF; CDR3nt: TGTGCCTGGAGTGTCGGACTGGGGAGCTCCTACGAGCAGTACTTC
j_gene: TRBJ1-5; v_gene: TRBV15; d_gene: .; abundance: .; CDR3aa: CATSRGSRGLRDQSQHF; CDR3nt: TGTGCCACCAGTAGAGGATCACGGGGGTTACGCGATCAGTCCCAGCATTTT
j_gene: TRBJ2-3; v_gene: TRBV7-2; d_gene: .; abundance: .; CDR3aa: CASSLRAVADTQYF; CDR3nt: TGTGCCAGCAGCTTACGGGCCGTCGCAGATACGCAGTATTTT
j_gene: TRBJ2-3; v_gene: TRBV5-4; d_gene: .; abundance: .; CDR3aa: CASSLQRYTDTQYF; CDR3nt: TGTGCCAGCAGCTTGCAGCGATACACAGATACGCAGTATTTT
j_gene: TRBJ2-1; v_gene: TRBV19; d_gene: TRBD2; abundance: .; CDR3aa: CASSRATSSFGEQFF; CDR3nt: TGTGCCAGTAGTAGGGCGACTAGCAGTTTTGGAGAGCAGTTCTTC
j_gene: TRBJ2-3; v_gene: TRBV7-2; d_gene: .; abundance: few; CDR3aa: CASSPTRTDTQYF; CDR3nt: TGTGCCAGCAGCCCGACCCGCACAGATACGCAGTATTTT
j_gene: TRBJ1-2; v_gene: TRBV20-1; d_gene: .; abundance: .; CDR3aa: CSASADYGANYGYTF; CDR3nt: TGCAGTGCTAGTGCCGACTACGGAGCTAACTATGGCTACACCTTC
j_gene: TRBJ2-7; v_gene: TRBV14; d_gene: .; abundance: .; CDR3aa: CASSPSRDFAYEQYF; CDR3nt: TGTGCCAGCAGCCCCTCCCGTGATTTCGCCTACGAGCAGTACTTC
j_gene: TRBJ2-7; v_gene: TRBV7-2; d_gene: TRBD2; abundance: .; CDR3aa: CASSLSGRSYEQYF; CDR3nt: TGTGCCAGCAGCTTAAGCGGGAGGAGCTACGAGCAGTACTTC
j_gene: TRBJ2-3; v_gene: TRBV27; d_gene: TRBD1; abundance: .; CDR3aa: CASSLWDSRTDTQYF; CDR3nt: TGTGCCAGCAGTTTGTGGGACAGCCGCACAGATACGCAGTATTTT
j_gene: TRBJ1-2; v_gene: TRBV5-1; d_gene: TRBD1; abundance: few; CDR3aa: CASSLGTGLRLAGYTF; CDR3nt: TGCGCCAGCAGCTTGGGGACAGGGCTTAGATTGGCGGGCTACACCTTC
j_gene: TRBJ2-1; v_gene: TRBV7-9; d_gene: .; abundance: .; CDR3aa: CASSPGRGQYNEQFF; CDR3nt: TGTGCCAGCAGCCCCGGGAGGGGGCAATACAATGAGCAGTTCTTC
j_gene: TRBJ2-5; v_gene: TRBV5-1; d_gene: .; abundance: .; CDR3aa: CASSPRLAHLRETQYF; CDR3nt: TGCGCCAGCAGCCCACGTTTGGCCCACCTCAGAGAGACCCAGTACTTC